This T cell receptor (beta chain) was retrieved from a study of shared clonotypes between healthy human individuals. Across the study: Every donor yielded three CD4 naive, three CD4 memory, two CD8 naive and one CD8 memory plate.

The CDR3 contains 14 residues. V lost 5 bases and J lost 7; bases outside the gene matches: 6. Looked up from germline, CDR1 is LNHDA and CDR2 is SQIVND (reference sequence). Concerning this clone itself: No antigen is known for it.

Study outcomes and limitations: Incomplete sequencing of sorted subsets was indicated by rarefaction despite large depth.

Positive CCR7 selection of CD45RO-negative cells yielded the naive CD8 cells, and terminally differentiated effector memory CD45RA+ cells were excluded. Among the donors, all were Caucasian adults who lived in Nashville, Tennessee. The method was immunoSEQ multiplex PCR; TCRdb's version includes in-frame clones alone and lacks a portion of them. The sample comprises roughly 1,800,000 clones, about 95% of which are singletons, and more than 0.9% rests with the top ten. The V and J genes are TRBV19 and TRBJ1-2, with 11 positions matching TRBD1. The sample comprised naive CD8+ T cells sorted from blood. This clonotype originated in a man younger than 35 in good health. The CDR3: CASSLGQGAAGYTF. CDR3 bases: TGTGCCAGTAGTCTAGGACAGGGGGCGGCTGGCTACACCTTC.